The clone carrying this TCR beta chain has a single count. This entry comes from a study of T-cell memory formation after mild COVID-19. TCRalpha and TCRbeta libraries used 5'RACE with constant-segment primers and UMIs. TCRdb processed the 5' RACE reads anew with MiXCR; each CDR3 protein has one entry. This table holds 350,000 or so distinct CDR3 sequences, more than 20% found once. This CDR3 has 12 residues. Trimming removed 7 bases at V and 9 bases at J, with 13 bases between. V is TRBV12-3 or TRBV12-4 and J is TRBJ1-3; D unclear. This TCR was recovered from a man younger than 35 who had mild COVID-19 (a few samples of this study predate the infection). Cell type and time point are not known. Sequenced input: PBMCs or a T cell subset sorted from them (not recorded which). The CDR3 nucleotides read TGTGCCAGCACCCAAGTCTGGGGCACCATATATTTT. Amino acid sequence: CASTQVWGTIYF.